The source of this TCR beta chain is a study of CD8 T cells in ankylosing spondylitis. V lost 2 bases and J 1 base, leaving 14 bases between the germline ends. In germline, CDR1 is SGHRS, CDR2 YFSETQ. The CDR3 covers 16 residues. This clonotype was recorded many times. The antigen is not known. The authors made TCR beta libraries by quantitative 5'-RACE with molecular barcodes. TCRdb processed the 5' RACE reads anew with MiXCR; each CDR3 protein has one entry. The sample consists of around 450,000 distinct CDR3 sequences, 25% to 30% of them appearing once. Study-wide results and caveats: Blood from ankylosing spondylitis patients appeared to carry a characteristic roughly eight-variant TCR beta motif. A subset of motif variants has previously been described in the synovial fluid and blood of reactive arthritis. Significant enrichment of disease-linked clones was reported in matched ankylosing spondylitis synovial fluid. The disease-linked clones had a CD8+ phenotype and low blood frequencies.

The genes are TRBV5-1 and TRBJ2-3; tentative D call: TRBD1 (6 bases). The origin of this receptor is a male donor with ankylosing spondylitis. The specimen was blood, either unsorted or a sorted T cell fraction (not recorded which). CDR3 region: CASSFRSRQGTDTQYF. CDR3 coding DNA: TGCGCCAGCAGCTTTAGGTCCCGACAGGGCACAGATACGCAGTATTTT.